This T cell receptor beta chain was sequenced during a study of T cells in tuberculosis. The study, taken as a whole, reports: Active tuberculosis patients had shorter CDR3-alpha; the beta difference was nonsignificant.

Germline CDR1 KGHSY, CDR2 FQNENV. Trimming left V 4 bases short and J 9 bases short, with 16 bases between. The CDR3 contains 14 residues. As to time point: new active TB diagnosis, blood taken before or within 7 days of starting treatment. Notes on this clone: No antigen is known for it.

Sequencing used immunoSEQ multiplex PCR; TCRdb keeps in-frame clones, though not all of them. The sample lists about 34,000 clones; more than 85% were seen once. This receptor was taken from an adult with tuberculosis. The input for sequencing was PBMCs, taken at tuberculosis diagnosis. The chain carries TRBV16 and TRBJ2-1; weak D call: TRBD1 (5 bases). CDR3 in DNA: TGTGCCAGCAGCCTCATGGGGCCAGCCCCTGAGCAGTTCTTC. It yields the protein CASSLMGPAPEQFF. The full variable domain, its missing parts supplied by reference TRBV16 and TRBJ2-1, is GEEVAQTPKHLVRGEGQKAKLYCAPIKGHSYVFWYQQVLKNEFKFLISFQNENVFDETGMPKERFSAKCLPNSPCSLEIQATKLEDSAVYFCASSLMGPAPEQFFGPGTRLTVL.